Sequencing of this T cell receptor (beta chain) was carried out in a study of vaccination and CD4 T cells after COVID-19. At the Johns Hopkins FTIC core, DNA taken from cultured CD4+ T cells was sequenced by way of the Oncomine TCR Beta short-read assay. TCRdb used MiXCR to reprocess the PCR reads, holding one entry per CDR3 protein. Among approximately 12,000 distinct CDR3 sequences listed, about 57% were seen once. As to treatment: roughly 11-day PBMC culture with coronavirus spike peptide pools or control peptides (ViraFEST assay). Note on this clonotype: What it binds is unknown.

Germline CDR1 and CDR2: DFQATT and SNEGSKA (reference sequence). V shed 3 bases and J shed 0 bases, with 15 bases lying between them. This CDR3 comprises 17 residues. Sequencing was done on a sample of CD4+ T cells from blood, cultured in vitro. This receptor was identified in a human donor who had recovered from COVID-19. The rearrangement uses TRBV20-1 and TRBJ1-6, with D tentatively TRBD1 (5 bases). The CDR3 DNA is TGCAGTGCTAGCGAAACTCGAGGGGCCTCCTATAATTCACCCCTCCACTTT. Its protein product is CSASETRGASYNSPLHF.